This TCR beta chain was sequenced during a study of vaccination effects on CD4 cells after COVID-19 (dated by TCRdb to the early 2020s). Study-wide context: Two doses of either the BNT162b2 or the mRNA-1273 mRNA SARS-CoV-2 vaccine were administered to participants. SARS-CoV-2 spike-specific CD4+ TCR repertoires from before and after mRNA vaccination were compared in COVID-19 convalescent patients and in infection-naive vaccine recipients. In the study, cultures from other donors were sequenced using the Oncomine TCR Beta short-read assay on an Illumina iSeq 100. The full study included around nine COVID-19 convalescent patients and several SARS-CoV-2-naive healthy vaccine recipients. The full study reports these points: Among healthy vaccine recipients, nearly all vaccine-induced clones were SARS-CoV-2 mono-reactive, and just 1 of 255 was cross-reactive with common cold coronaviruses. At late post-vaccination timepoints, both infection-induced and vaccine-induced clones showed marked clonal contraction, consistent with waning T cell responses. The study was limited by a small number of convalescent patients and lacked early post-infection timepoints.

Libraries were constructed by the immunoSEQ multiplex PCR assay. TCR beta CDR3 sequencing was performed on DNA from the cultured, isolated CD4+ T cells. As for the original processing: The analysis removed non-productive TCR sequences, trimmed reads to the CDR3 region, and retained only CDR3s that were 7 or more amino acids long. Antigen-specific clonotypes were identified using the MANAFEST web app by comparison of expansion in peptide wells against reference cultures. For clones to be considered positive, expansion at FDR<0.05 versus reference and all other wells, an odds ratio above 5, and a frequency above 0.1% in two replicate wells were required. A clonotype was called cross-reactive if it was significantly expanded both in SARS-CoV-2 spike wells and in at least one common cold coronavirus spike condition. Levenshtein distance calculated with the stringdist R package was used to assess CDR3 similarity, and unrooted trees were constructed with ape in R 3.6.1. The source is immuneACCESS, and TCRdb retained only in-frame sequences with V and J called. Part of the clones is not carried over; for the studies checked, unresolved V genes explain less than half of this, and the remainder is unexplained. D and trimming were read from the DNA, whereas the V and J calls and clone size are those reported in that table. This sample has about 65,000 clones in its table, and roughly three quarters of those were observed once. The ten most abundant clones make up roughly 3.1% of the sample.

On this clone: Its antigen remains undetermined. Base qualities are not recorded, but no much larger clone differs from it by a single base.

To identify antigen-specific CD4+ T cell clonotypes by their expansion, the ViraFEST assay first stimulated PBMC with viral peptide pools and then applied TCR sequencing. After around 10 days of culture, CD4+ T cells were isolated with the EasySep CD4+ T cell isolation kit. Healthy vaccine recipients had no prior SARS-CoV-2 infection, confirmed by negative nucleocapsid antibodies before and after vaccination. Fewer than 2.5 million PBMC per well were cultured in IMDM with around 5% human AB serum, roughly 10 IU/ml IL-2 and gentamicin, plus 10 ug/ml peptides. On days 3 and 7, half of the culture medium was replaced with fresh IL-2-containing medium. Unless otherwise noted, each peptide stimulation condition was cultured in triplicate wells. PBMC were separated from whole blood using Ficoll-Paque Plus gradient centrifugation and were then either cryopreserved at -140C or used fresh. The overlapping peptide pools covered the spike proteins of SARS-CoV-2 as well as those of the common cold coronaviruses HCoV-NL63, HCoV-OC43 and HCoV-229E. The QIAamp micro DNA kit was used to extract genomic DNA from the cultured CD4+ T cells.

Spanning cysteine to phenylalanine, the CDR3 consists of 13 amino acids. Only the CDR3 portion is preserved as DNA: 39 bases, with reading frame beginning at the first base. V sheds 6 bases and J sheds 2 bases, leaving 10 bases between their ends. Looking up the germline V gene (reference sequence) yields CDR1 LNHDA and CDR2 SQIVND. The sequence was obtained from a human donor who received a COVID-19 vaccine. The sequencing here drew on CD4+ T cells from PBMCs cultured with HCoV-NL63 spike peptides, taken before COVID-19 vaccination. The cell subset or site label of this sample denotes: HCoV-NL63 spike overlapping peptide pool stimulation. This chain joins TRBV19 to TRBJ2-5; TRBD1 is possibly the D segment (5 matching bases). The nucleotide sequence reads TGTGCCAGTAGGCACAGGTCTCAAGAGACCCAGTACTTC. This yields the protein CASRHRSQETQYF.